The 9 T cell receptor beta chains presented below share a single source sample, sequenced in a study of blood T cell repertoires in COVID-19. Only in-frame clones appear in the TCRdb table, and some are missing; sequencing was by immunoSEQ multiplex PCR. The sample yields 130,000 to 150,000 clones, 81% seen once. Sequenced sample: peripheral blood. These TCRs come from a human donor in a cohort sampled during active COVID-19.

The chain employs TRBV7-9 and TRBJ1-2; 9 nucleotides match TRBD1. The CDR3 runs 17 residues. CDR1 and CDR2 from the germline V gene are SEHNR and FQNEAQ (reference sequence). After removal of 4 bases from V and 5 bases from J, the junction contained 14 bases not matched to a gene. CDR3 coding DNA: TGTGCCAGCAGCTCATTCCTCCTAGCGACAGGGGGGTATGGCTACACCTTC. Translating gives CASSSFLLATGGYGYTF.

CDR3 DNA sequence: TGTGCCAGCAGCTTACAGGGAAGGACTAGCGGCGAGCAGTACTTC. Encoded protein: CASSLQGRTSGEQYF. The chain employs TRBV7-2 and TRBJ2-7; 10 nucleotides line up with TRBD2. The CDR3 loop spans 15 amino acids. Germline-derived CDR1 and CDR2 are SGHTA and FQGNSA. V shed 2 bases, J shed 6 bases, and the junction held 7 bases outside the gene matches.

In DNA, the CDR3 is TGTGCCAGCAGCGTGGGACTTTACACAGATACGCAGTATTTT. Translating gives CASSVGLYTDTQYF. The rearrangement links TRBV7-2 to TRBJ2-3; a possible D gene is TRBD2 (6 bases). Trimming shortened V by 5 bases and J by 2 bases, and 11 bases separated the two germline ends. This CDR3 region has 14 residues. CDR1 SGHTA and CDR2 FQGNSA come from the germline V gene.

This chain joins TRBV24-1 and TRBJ1-6; 9 positions agree with TRBD1. Germline V gene lookup returns CDR1 KGHDR and CDR2 SFDVKD. The V gene end was trimmed by 2 bases and the J gene end by 7 bases; junction bases not matched to a gene: 5. This CDR3 region has 16 residues. CDR3 in amino acids: CATSDSTQGANSPLHF. The CDR3 DNA sequence: TGTGCCACCAGTGATTCGACACAGGGGGCGAATTCACCCCTCCACTTT.

The gene calls are TRBV6-2 or TRBV6-3 and TRBJ2-3; D is perhaps TRBD2 (6 bases). V was trimmed by 2 bases and J by 1 base, leaving 16 bases between them. Germline loops: CDR1 MNHEY, CDR2 SVGEGT. The CDR3 is made up of 17 amino acids. The CDR3 DNA reads as TGTGCCAGCAGTTACCGTGGGTGGGAGGAAGGCACAGATACGCAGTATTTT. Translated: CASSYRGWEEGTDTQYF.

This clone was observed a handful of times. V usage is TRBV5-4 and J usage is TRBJ2-1, with no clear D. Trimming removed 0 bases at V and 0 bases at J, with 10 bases between. CDR1 SGHNT and CDR2 YYREEE come from the germline V gene (reference sequence). The CDR3 runs to 16 residues. In nucleotides, the CDR3 is TGTGCCAGCAGCTTGGGAACTACGAGCTCCTACAATGAGCAGTTCTTC. Translation: CASSLGTTSSYNEQFF.

This clone occurred once. As DNA, the CDR3 is TGTGCCAGTAGTATAGTCCGCGACAGAAACTACGAGCAGTACTTC. It specifies CASSIVRDRNYEQYF. The rearrangement links TRBV19 to TRBJ2-7, with TRBD1 as a possible D gene (5 bases). V lost 1 base to trimming and J lost 3 bases, with 13 bases between them. The CDR3 runs 15 residues. Germline-derived CDR1 and CDR2 are LNHDA and SQIVND (reference sequence).

The chain's CDR3 is CASLGAAESGYTF. The CDR3 bases are TGTGCCAGTTTGGGGGCGGCAGAATCTGGCTACACCTTC. The genes are TRBV19 and TRBJ1-2, with TRBD1 as a possible D gene (6 bases). V lost 8 bases and J 7 bases, leaving 17 bases between the germline ends. Per germline, CDR1 LNHDA and CDR2 SQIVND (reference sequence). CDR3 size: 13 residues.

CDR3 coding DNA: TGTGCCAGCAGCGCGGACAGGCGTAACTATGGCTACACCTTC. Amino acid sequence: CASSADRRNYGYTF. The chain carries TRBV9 and TRBJ1-2; TRBD1 matches at 7 bases. This CDR3 is built from 14 residues. J lost 1 base, V lost 3 bases, and 3 bases had no gene match. Germline-derived CDR1 and CDR2 are SGDLS and YYNGEE.